This T cell receptor beta chain came from a study of OX40 agonist ivuxolimab in advanced cancers. Points on this clone: Antigen: not known.

Study results and limitations: In CD8+ T cells, expanded clones were on average more numerous than in CD4+.

V was clipped by 5 bases and J by 1 base; unmatched bases: 5. The CDR3 totals 16 residues. Germline values: CDR1 MDHEN, CDR2 SYDVKM. TCRdb keeps only in-frame clones here, not all; method: immunoSEQ multiplex PCR. Of under 65,000 clones in the sample, more than 85% are singletons; the top ten hold around 8.7%. This material consisted of CD4+ or CD8+ T cells sorted from blood, taken in a trial of the OX40 agonist ivuxolimab. This sequence joins TRBV28 and TRBJ2-5; TRBD2 matches at 12 bases. This receptor was identified in an adult with an advanced solid tumor such as melanoma, head and neck, liver or kidney cancer. The CDR3, as DNA: TGTGCCAGCAGTCTTCGGACTAGCGGGGCCCAAGAGACCCAGTACTTC. This translates into CASSLRTSGAQETQYF.